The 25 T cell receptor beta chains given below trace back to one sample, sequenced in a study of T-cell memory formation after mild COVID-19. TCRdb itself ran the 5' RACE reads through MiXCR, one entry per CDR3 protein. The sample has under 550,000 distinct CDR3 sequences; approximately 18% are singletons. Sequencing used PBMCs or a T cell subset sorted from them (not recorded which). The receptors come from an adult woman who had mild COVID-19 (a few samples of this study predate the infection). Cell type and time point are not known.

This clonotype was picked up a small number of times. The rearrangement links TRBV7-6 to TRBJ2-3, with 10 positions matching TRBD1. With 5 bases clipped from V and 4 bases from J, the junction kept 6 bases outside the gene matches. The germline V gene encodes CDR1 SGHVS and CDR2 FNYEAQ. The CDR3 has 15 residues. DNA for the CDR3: TGTGCCAGCAGCCCCGACAGGGGGCAGGCAGATACGCAGTATTTT. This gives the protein CASSPDRGQADTQYF.

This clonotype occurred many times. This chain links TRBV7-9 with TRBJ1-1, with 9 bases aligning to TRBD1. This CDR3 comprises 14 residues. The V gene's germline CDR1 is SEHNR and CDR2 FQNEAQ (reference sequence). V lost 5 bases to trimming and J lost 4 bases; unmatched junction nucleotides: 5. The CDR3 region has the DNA TGTGCCAGCAGCGTGACAGGGGGAGGCACTGAAGCTTTCTTT. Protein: CASSVTGGGTEAFF.

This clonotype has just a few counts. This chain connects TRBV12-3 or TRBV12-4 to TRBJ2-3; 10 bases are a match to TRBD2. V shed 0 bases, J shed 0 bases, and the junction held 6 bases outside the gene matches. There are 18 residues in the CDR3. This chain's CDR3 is CASSLARLAGTSTDTQYF. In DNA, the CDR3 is TGTGCCAGCAGTTTAGCCCGACTAGCGGGTACTAGCACAGATACGCAGTATTTT.

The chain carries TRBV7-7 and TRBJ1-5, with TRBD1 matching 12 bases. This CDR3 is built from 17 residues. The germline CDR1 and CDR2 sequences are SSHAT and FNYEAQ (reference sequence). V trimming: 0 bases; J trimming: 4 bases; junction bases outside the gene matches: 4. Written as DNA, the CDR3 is TGTGCCAGCAGCTTAGCGGGGGGACAGGGGGCTAATCAGCCCCAGCATTTT. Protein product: CASSLAGGQGANQPQHF.

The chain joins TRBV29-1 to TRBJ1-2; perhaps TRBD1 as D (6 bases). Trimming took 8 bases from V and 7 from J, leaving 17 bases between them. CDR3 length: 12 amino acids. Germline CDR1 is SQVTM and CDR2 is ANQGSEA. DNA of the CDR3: TGCAGCACCCCGCATGGGGGCTTTGGCTACACCTTC. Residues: CSTPHGGFGYTF.

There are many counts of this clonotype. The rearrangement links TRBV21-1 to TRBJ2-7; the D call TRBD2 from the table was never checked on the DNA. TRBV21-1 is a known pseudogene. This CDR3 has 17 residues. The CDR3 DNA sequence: TGTGCCAGCAGCAAGGGGGGAGCGGAGCCCTCCCTCTACGAGCAGTACTTC. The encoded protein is CASSKGGAEPSLYEQYF.

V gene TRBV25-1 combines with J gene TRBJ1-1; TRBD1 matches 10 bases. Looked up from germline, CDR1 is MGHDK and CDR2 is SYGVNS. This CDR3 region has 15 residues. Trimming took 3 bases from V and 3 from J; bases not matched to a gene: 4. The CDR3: CASSEMDRGDTEAFF. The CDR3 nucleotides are TGTGCCAGCAGTGAGATGGACAGGGGGGACACTGAAGCTTTCTTT.

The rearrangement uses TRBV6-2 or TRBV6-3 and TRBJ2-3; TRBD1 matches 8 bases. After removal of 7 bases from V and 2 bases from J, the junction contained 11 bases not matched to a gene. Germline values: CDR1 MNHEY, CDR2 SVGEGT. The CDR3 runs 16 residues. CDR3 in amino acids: CASMPLPGGPTDTQYF. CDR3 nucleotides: TGTGCCAGCATGCCCCTTCCAGGGGGCCCCACAGATACGCAGTATTTT.

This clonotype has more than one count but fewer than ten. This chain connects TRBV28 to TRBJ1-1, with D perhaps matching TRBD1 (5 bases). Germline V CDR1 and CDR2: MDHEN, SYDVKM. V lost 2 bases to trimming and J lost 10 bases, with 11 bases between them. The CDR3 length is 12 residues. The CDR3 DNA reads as TGTGCCAGCAGTTTAAATGTTCAGGGAGCTTTCTTT. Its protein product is CASSLNVQGAFF.

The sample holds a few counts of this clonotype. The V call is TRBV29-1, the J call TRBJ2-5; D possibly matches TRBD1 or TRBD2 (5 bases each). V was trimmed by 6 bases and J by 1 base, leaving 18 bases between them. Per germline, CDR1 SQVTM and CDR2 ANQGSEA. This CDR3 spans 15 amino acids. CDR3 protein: CSVTANRGFQETQYF. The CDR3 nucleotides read TGCAGCGTGACAGCGAATCGGGGCTTCCAAGAGACCCAGTACTTC.

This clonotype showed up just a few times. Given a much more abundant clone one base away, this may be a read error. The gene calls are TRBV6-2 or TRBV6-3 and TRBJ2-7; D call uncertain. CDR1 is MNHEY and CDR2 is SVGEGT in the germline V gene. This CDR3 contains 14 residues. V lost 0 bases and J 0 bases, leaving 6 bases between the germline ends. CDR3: CASSYSQSSYEQYF. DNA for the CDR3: TGTGCCAGCAGTTACTCGCAGAGCTCCTACGAGCAGTACTTC.

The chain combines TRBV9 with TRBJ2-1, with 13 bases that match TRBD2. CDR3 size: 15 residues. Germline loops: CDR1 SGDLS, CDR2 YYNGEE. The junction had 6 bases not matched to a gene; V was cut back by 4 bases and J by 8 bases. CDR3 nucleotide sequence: TGTGCCAGCAGCCCTCGGACTAGCGGGAGCGATGAGCAGTTCTTC. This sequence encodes CASSPRTSGSDEQFF.

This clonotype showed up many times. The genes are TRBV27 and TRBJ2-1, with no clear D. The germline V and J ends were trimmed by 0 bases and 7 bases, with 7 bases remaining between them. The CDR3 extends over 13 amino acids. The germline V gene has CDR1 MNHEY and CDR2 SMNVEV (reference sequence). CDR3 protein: CASSLSPSNEQFF. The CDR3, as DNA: TGTGCCAGCAGTTTATCACCGTCGAATGAGCAGTTCTTC.

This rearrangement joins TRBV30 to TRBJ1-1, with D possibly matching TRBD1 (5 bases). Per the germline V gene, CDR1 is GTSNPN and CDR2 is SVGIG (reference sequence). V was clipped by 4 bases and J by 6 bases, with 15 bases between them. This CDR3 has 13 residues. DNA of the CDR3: TGTGCCTGGACCACCGGGACGAGAGCTGAAGCTTTCTTT. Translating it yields CAWTTGTRAEAFF. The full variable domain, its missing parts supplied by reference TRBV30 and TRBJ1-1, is SQTIHQWPATLVQPVGSPLSLECTVEGTSNPNLYWYRQAAGRGLQLLFYSVGIGQISSEVPQNLSASRPQDRQFILSSKKLLLSDSGFYLCAWTTGTRAEAFFGQGTRLTVV.

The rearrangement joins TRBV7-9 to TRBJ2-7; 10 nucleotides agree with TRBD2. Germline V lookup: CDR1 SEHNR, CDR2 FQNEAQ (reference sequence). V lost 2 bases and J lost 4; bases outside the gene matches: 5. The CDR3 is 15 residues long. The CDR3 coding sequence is TGTGCCAGCAGCTTAAGGGTAGCGGGGGGATACGAGCAGTACTTC. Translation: CASSLRVAGGYEQYF.

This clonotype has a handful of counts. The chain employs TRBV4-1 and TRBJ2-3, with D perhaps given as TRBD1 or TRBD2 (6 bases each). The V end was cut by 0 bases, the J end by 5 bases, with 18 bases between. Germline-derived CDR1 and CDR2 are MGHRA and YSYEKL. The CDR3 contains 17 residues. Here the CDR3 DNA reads TGCGCCAGCAGCCAAGATAGAGGGGGGCGAGAGGTAGATACGCAGTATTTT. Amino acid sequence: CASSQDRGGREVDTQYF.

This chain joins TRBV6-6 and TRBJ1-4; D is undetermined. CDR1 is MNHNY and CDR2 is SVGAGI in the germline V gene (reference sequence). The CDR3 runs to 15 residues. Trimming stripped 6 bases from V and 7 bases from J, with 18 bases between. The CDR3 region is CASSFQAELGEKLFF. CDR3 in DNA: TGTGCCAGCAGCTTTCAGGCGGAGCTAGGTGAAAAACTGTTTTTT.

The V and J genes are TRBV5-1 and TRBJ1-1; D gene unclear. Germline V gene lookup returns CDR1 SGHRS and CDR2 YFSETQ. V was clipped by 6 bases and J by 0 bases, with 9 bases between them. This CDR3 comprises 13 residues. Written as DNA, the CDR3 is TGCGCCAGCAAACGACTTATGAACACTGAAGCTTTCTTT. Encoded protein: CASKRLMNTEAFF. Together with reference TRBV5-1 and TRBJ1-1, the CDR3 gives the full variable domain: KAGVTQTPRYLIKTRGQQVTLSCSPISGHRSVSWYQQTPGQGLQFLFEYFSETQRNKGNFPGRFSGRQFSNSRSEMNVSTLELGDSALYLCASKRLMNTEAFFGQGTRLTVV.

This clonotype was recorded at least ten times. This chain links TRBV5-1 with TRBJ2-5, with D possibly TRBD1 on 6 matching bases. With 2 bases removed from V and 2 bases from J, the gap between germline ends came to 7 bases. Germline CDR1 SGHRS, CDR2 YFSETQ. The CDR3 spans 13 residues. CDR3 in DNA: TGCGCCAGCAGCTTCACAGGGCAAGAGACCCAGTACTTC. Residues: CASSFTGQETQYF.

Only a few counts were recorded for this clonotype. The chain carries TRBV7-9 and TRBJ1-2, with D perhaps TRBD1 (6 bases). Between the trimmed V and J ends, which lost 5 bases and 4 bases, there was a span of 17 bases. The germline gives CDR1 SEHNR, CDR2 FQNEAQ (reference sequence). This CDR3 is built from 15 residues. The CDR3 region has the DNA TGTGCCAGCAGCCGAGCATCAGGGGAGGGCTATGGCTACACCTTC. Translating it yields CASSRASGEGYGYTF.

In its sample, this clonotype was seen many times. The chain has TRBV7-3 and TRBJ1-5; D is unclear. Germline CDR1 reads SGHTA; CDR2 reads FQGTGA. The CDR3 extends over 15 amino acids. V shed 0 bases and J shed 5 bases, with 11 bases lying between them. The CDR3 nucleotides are TGTGCCAGCAGCTTAACGGCCGAGGGTTATCAGCCCCAGCATTTT. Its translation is CASSLTAEGYQPQHF.

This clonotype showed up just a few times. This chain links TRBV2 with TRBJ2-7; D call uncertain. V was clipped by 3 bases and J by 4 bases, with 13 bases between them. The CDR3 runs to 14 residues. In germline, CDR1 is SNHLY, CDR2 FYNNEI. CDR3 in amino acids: CASSETRIGYEQYF. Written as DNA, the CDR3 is TGTGCCAGCAGTGAGACAAGGATTGGGTACGAGCAGTACTTC.

The DNA of the CDR3 is TGTGCCAGCAGTTACTCCATCGTAACCTACGAGCAGTACTTC. Translation gives CASSYSIVTYEQYF. The chain joins TRBV6-2 or TRBV6-3 to TRBJ2-7; D gene uncertain. V was cut by 0 bases and J by 2 bases, with 8 bases left in between. CDR1 and CDR2 from the germline V gene are MNHEY and SVGEGT. CDR3 length: 14 amino acids.

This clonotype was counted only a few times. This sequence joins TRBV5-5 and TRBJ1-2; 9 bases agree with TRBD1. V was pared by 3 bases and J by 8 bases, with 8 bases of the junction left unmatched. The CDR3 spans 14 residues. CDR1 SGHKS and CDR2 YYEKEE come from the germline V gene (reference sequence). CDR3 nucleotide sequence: TGTGCCAGCAGCTCGGGACAGGGAGGCTTGGGCTACACCTTC. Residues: CASSSGQGGLGYTF.

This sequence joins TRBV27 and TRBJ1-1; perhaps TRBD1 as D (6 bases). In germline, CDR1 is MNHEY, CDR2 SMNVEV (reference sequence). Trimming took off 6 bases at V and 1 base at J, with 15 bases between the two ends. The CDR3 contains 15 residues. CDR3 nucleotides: TGTGCCAGCAGCATTGGGGGGCTCCGGAACACTGAAGCTTTCTTT. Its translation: CASSIGGLRNTEAFF.